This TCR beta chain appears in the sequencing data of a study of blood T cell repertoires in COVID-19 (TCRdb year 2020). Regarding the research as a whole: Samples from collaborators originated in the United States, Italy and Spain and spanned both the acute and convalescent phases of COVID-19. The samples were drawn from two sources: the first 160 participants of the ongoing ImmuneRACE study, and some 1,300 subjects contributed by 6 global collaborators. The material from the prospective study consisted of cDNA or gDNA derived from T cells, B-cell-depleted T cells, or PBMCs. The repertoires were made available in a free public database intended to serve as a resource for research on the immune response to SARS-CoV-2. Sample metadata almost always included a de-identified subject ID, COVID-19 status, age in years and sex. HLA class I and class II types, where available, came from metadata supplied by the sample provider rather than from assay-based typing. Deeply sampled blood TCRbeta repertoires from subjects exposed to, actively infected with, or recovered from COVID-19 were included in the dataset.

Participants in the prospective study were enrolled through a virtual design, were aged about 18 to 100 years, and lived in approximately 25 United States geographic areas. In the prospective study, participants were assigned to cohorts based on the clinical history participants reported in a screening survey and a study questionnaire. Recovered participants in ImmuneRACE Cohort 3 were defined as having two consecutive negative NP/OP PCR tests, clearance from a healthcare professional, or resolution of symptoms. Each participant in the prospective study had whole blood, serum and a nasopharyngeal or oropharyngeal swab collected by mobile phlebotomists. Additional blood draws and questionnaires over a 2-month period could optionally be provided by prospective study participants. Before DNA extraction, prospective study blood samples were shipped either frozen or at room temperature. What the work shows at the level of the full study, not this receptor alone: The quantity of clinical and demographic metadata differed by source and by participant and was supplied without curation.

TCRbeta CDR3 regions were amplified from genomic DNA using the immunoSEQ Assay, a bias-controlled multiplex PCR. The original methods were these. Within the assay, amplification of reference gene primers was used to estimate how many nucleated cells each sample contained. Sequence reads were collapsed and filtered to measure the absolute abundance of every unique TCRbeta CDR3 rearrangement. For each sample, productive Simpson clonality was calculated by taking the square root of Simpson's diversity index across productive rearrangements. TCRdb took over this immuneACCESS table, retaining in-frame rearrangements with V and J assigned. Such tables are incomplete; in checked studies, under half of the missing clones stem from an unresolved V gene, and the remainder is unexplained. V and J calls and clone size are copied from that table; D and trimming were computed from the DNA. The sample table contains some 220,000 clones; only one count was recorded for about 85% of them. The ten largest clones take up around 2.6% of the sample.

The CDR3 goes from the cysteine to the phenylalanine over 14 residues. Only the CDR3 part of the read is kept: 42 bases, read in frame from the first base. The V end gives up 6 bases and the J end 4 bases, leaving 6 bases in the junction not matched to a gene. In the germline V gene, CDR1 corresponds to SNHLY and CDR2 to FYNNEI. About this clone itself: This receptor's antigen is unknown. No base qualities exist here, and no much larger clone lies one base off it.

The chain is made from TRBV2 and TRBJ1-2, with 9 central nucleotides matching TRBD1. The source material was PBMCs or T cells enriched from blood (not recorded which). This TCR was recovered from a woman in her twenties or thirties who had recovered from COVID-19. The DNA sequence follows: TGTGCCAGCAGGGATACAGGGGGCTCCTATGGCTACACCTTC. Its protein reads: CASRDTGGSYGYTF.